Given below is one T cell receptor (beta chain) in context. Its antigen is still unknown. The germline CDR1 and CDR2 sequences are MDHEN and SYDVKM. The CDR3 sequence is 12 residues long. UMIs accompanied the 5'RACE template switching by which TCR beta cDNA was made. TCRdb re-called the 5' RACE reads and shows each CDR3 protein once, DNA omitted. With 350,000 to 400,000 distinct CDR3 sequences in the sample, the ten largest clones hold around 10%. This specimen comes from a study of T cells expressing NK-cell markers. The study's findings and limits: Topping the CD3+CD56-NKG2C+ fraction as well were these clonotypes, in a handful of donors. Of CD8+ T cells, about 1.0-8% belonged to dominant NKG2C+ clonotypes in roughly 6 donors.

This chain joins TRBV28 and TRBJ2-1; TCRdb picks TRBD2, but there is no DNA to check that call. The source material was blood T cells: a sorted CD56 or NKG2C T cell subset, CD4+ or CD8+ T cells, or bulk PBMC T cells (not recorded which). The origin of this receptor is a woman aged 45 to 65 in good health. CDR3 protein: CASMGGSGQKFF.